Listed below are T cell receptor beta chains from one sample, sequenced in a study of T cells in Graves' hyperthyroidism and ophthalmopathy. TCRdb recomputed calls from the multiplex PCR reads with MiXCR, one row per CDR3 protein. The sample has a few hundred thousand distinct CDR3 sequences, roughly 14% seen once; the top ten hold around a fifth. The source material was blood. The source of these receptors is a woman between 25 and 40 years old with Graves' ophthalmopathy. Each CDR3 is given with its conserved first and last residue. The D gene is left open where the match is weak. Clone size is shown for a subset of rows, as once, few, many or a class of expanded clone.

size	J	D	V	CDR3	DNA
many	TRBJ2-5	-	TRBV10-3	CAISETAGKETQYF	TGTGCCATCAGTGAGACGGCGGGGAAAGAGACCCAGTACTTC
many	TRBJ1-3	-	TRBV6-1	CASSVQGGLDTIYF	TGTGCCAGCAGTGTCCAGGGTGGTTTAGACACCATATATTTT
-	TRBJ2-1	TRBD2	TRBV2	CASSGRAGTSHEQFF	TGTGCCAGCAGTGGGCGAGCCGGGACTAGCCATGAGCAGTTCTTC
-	TRBJ2-5	-	TRBV29-1	CSARSGQETQYF	TGCAGCGCAAGGTCCGGACAAGAGACCCAGTACTTC
many	TRBJ1-5	-	TRBV30	CAWSVGLATGIQPQHF	TGTGCCTGGAGTGTAGGCCTTGCGACAGGCATTCAGCCCCAGCATTTT
-	TRBJ1-4	-	TRBV14	CASSQDFGTRGEKLFF	TGTGCCAGCAGCCAAGATTTTGGGACCCGAGGGGAAAAACTGTTTTTT
many	TRBJ1-5	-	TRBV20-1	CSAIGGADQPQHF	TGCAGTGCTATTGGAGGGGCGGATCAGCCCCAGCATTTT
-	TRBJ2-7	-	TRBV9	CASSAGESYEQYF	TGTGCCAGCAGCGCAGGGGAATCCTACGAGCAGTACTTC
many	TRBJ1-1	TRBD1	TRBV7-2	CASSFDRGHTEAFF	TGTGCCAGCAGCTTCGACAGGGGGCACACTGAAGCTTTCTTT
many	TRBJ2-2	-	TRBV5-6	CASRPGNTGELFF	TGTGCCAGCCGGCCAGGGAACACCGGGGAGCTGTTTTTT
-	TRBJ2-5	-	TRBV5-6	CASSWGAEETQYF	TGTGCCAGCAGCTGGGGGGCCGAAGAGACCCAGTACTTC
few	TRBJ1-2	TRBD1	TRBV6-2/TRBV6-3	CASSLSQTGVHGYTF	TGTGCCAGCAGTCTAAGCCAGACAGGGGTCCATGGCTACACCTTC
many	TRBJ1-2	-	TRBV28	CASSLSMGLTYGYTF	TGTGCCAGCAGTTTGTCGATGGGGCTTACCTATGGCTACACCTTC
many	TRBJ1-1	TRBD1	TRBV18	CASSPPTGGRTEAFF	TGTGCCAGCTCACCCCCGACAGGGGGACGTACTGAAGCTTTCTTT
many	TRBJ1-6	TRBD1	TRBV11-2	CASSLTTGTYNSPLHF	TGTGCCAGCAGCCTCACGACAGGGACTTATAATTCACCCCTCCACTTT
many	TRBJ2-7	TRBD1	TRBV20-1	CSARAGTGNYEQYF	TGCAGTGCTAGGGCCGGGACAGGGAACTACGAGCAGTACTTC
many	TRBJ1-5	TRBD1	TRBV29-1	CSVKTGWNQPQHF	TGCAGCGTTAAGACAGGGTGGAATCAGCCCCAGCATTTT
many	TRBJ2-3	TRBD2	TRBV5-1	CASSARPAGVPVDTQYF	TGCGCCAGCAGCGCAAGGCCAGCGGGGGTTCCCGTGGATACGCAGTATTTT
many	TRBJ2-3	TRBD2	TRBV2	CASAPRVGLAASTDTQYF	TGTGCCAGCGCCCCAAGGGTGGGCCTAGCGGCTAGCACAGATACGCAGTATTTT
many	TRBJ2-3	-	TRBV7-9	CASSLASTGDTQYF	TGTGCCAGCAGCTTAGCGTCAACGGGAGATACGCAGTATTTT
few	TRBJ2-2	TRBD2	TRBV6-2/TRBV6-3	CASSYSRTSGEPNTGELFF	TGTGCCAGCAGTTACTCGAGAACTAGCGGGGAACCGAACACCGGGGAGCTGTTTTTT
many	TRBJ2-3	TRBD2	TRBV6-1	CASSPPAGGGTDTQYF	TGTGCCAGCAGTCCACCAGCGGGGGGGGGCACAGATACGCAGTATTTT
-	TRBJ2-7	-	TRBV7-9	CASSPLDTSSYERYF	TGTGCCAGCAGCCCGCTGGACACGAGCTCCTACGAGCGGTACTTC
-	TRBJ1-2	-	TRBV7-2	CASSLVIGWGRDTEQQEGYTF	TGTGCCAGCAGCTTAGTTATAGGGTGGGGTAGGGATACTGAGCAGCAGGAGGGCTACACCTTC
many	TRBJ2-3	-	TRBV11-2	CASSYGTPSTDTQYF	TGTGCCAGCAGCTACGGGACTCCTAGCACAGATACGCAGTATTTT
few	TRBJ2-3	-	TRBV9	CASSTRSHPGDTQYF	TGTGCCAGCAGCACCCGCTCACATCCCGGGGATACGCAGTATTTT
many	TRBJ2-7	-	TRBV20-1	CSARPGTYEQYF	TGCAGTGCCCGACCCGGGACCTACGAGCAGTACTTC
-	TRBJ2-5	-	TRBV7-9	CASSSGPEETQYF	TGTGCCAGCAGCTCAGGACCAGAAGAGACCCAGTACTTC
many	TRBJ2-7	TRBD1	TRBV6-1	CASRKGRQRDRAHEQYF	TGTGCCAGCAGAAAAGGGAGACAACGGGACAGGGCACACGAGCAGTACTTC
-	TRBJ2-2	-	TRBV6-1	CASSGGDMNTGELFF	TGTGCCAGCAGTGGCGGGGATATGAACACCGGGGAGCTGTTTTTT
many	TRBJ2-3	TRBD2	TRBV10-3	CAISARTSRPTDTQYF	TGTGCCATCAGCGCACGGACTAGCCGACCCACAGATACGCAGTATTTT
many	TRBJ1-1	-	TRBV6-1	CASADRPNTEAFF	TGTGCCAGCGCCGACAGGCCGAACACTGAAGCTTTCTTT
many	TRBJ1-2	TRBD1	TRBV11-2	CASSYSDRGYGYTF	TGTGCCAGCAGCTACTCGGACAGGGGGTATGGCTACACCTTC
many	TRBJ1-1	-	TRBV7-8	CASSPTPSTEAFF	TGTGCCAGCAGCCCGACCCCTAGCACTGAAGCTTTCTTT
-	TRBJ2-4	TRBD2	TRBV3-1	CASSHQSGGAKNIQYF	TGTGCCAGCAGCCACCAAAGCGGGGGGGCGAAAAACATTCAGTACTTC
many	TRBJ1-1	-	TRBV27	CASSSLIKGYTEAFF	TGTGCCAGCAGTTCTCTAATAAAAGGGTACACTGAAGCTTTCTTT
-	TRBJ1-1	-	TRBV20-1	CSAREPSRMNTEAFF	TGCAGTGCTAGAGAACCGAGTAGGATGAACACTGAAGCTTTCTTT
many	TRBJ1-2	-	TRBV27	CASSSRTGLNYGYTF	TGTGCCAGCAGTTCAAGGACCGGCCTTAACTATGGCTACACCTTC
few	TRBJ1-5	-	TRBV19	CASTPLLGSNQPQHF	TGTGCCAGTACCCCCCTCCTGGGCAGCAATCAGCCCCAGCATTTT
-	TRBJ1-2	TRBD1	TRBV3-1	CASSRDSLYGYTF	TGTGCCAGCAGCCGGGACAGTCTTTATGGCTACACCTTC
-	TRBJ2-7	TRBD1	TRBV5-6	CASSRRDRGHEQYF	TGTGCCAGCAGCCGCCGGGACAGGGGTCACGAGCAGTACTTC
-	TRBJ1-1	-	TRBV20-1	CSAVPLAGGPENTEAFF	TGCAGTGCAGTCCCACTAGCGGGGGGACCGGAGAACACTGAAGCTTTCTTT
few	TRBJ2-6	TRBD2	TRBV6-1	CASRTPGRGSGANVLTF	TGTGCCAGCAGGACCCCGGGGAGGGGTTCTGGGGCCAACGTCCTGACTTTC
many	TRBJ1-2	-	TRBV12-3/TRBV12-4	CASSLSSNYGYTF	TGTGCCAGCAGTTTAAGCTCTAACTATGGCTACACCTTC
-	TRBJ1-2	TRBD1	TRBV6-5	CASSEPPHQQGALNYGYTF	TGTGCCAGCAGTGAGCCACCCCATCAACAGGGGGCTTTAAACTATGGCTACACCTTC
once	TRBJ2-7	-	TRBV19	CASSKQAGRRPYEQYF	TGTGCCAGTAGTAAACAAGCAGGGAGAAGACCCTACGAGCAGTACTTC
many	TRBJ1-2	TRBD1	TRBV6-1	CAIRARQGPNYGYTF	TGTGCCATCAGAGCACGACAGGGCCCTAACTATGGCTACACCTTC
-	TRBJ2-7	TRBD1	TRBV2	CASRAGQGVYEQYF	TGTGCCAGCAGGGCCGGGCAGGGGGTATACGAGCAGTACTTC
many	TRBJ1-6	-	TRBV27	CASSFTGWNSPLHF	TGTGCCAGCAGTTTTACAGGGTGGAATTCACCCCTCCACTTT
many	TRBJ2-7	TRBD1	TRBV20-1	CSAGQGHEQYF	TGCAGTGCGGGACAGGGACACGAGCAGTACTTC
few	TRBJ2-7	TRBD1	TRBV27	CASRTGTGSVVQYF	TGTGCCAGCAGAACCGGGACAGGGAGTGTCGTGCAGTACTTC
many	TRBJ2-5	-	TRBV20-1	CSARGPGAPGETQYF	TGCAGTGCTAGAGGTCCAGGTGCCCCGGGGGAGACCCAGTACTTC
many	TRBJ2-3	-	TRBV7-3	CASSLTPAGTSTDTQYF	TGTGCCAGCAGCTTAACGCCGGCAGGGACTAGCACAGATACGCAGTATTTT
many	TRBJ2-1	-	TRBV24-1	CATSDRYNEQFF	TGTGCCACCAGTGATAGGTACAATGAGCAGTTCTTC
many	TRBJ2-7	-	TRBV6-1	CASSESRTGIYEQYF	TGTGCCAGCAGTGAAAGTCGAACAGGGATCTACGAGCAGTACTTC
many	TRBJ1-2	-	TRBV12-3/TRBV12-4	CASIPSGVPNYGYTF	TGTGCCAGCATCCCATCGGGGGTTCCTAACTATGGCTACACCTTC
many	TRBJ2-1	TRBD2	TRBV30	CAWSVELAGVNEQFF	TGTGCCTGGAGTGTGGAGCTAGCGGGAGTCAATGAGCAGTTCTTC
many	TRBJ2-3	-	TRBV20-1	CSASTSGDTDTQYF	TGCAGTGCTAGTACCTCGGGAGACACAGATACGCAGTATTTT
many	TRBJ1-2	TRBD1	TRBV2	CASSGDRARGYTF	TGTGCCAGCAGTGGCGACAGGGCACGTGGCTACACCTTC
-	TRBJ2-7	-	TRBV7-2	CASSEIGGSGEQYF	TGTGCCAGCAGCGAGATTGGCGGATCTGGGGAGCAGTACTTC